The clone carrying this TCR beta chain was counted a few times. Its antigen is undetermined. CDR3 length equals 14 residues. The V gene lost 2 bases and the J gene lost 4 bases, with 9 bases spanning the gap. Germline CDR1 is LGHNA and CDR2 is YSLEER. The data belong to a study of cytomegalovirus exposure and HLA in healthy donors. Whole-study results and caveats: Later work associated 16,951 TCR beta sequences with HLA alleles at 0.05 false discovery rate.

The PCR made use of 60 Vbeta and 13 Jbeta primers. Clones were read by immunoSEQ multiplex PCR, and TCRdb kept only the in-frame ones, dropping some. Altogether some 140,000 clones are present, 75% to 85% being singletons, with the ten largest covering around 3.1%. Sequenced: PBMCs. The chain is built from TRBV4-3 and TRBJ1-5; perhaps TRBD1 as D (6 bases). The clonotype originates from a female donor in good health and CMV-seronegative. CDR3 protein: CASSQTRGNQPQHF. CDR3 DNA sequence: TGCGCCAGCAGCCAAACCAGGGGTAATCAGCCCCAGCATTTT.